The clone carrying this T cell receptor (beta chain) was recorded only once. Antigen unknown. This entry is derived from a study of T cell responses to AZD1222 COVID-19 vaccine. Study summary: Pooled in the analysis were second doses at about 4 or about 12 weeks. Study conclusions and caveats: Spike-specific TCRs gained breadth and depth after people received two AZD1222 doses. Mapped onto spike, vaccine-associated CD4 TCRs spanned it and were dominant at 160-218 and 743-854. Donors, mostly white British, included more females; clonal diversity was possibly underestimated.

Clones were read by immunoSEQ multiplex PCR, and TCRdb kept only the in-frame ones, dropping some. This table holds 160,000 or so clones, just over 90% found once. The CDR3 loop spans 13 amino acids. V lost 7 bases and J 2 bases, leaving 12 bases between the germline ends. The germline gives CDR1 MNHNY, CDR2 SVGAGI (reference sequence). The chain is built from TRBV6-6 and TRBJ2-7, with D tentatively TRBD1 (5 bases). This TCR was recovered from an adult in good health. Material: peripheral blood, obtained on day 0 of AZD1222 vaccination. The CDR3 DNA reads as TGTGCCAGCATGCAGGGCGACGCCTACGAGCAGTACTTC. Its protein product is CASMQGDAYEQYF.